This TCR beta chain was obtained from a study of blood T cells in healthy people across ages. General study points: Using unsorted PBMCs precluded a conclusive naive versus antigen-experienced comparison.

CDR1 and CDR2 from the germline V gene are DFQATT and SNEGSKA (reference sequence). The CDR3 extends over 11 amino acids. Deletions cut 3 bases from V and 13 bases from J, with 13 bases between. Extraction of total RNA produced a minimum of 5 micrograms from each sample. This clonotype was counted a few times. The antigen remains unidentified. A second PCR of about 6 to 12 cycles used a sample-barcoded 5' primer and a J-beta primer mix. Each cDNA molecule carried a tag from a template-switch adaptor that contained 12 random nucleotides. TCRdb re-called the 5' RACE reads through MiXCR, storing one row per CDR3 protein. The sample lists around 970,000 distinct CDR3 sequences, roughly 47% occurring once.

Specimen: blood. The chain links TRBV20-1 to TRBJ2-4; D could derive from TRBD1 or TRBD2 (5 bases each). The TCR comes from a woman aged 55-69 years in good health. The CDR3 nucleotides are TGCAGTGCTAGTGATGGGGGAAGGCAGTACTTC. Residues: CSASDGGRQYF.